The rows below give T cell receptor beta chains drawn from one sample of a study of OX40 agonist ivuxolimab in advanced cancers. Repertoires were generated with immunoSEQ multiplex PCR, while TCRdb's copy carries only in-frame clones and drops some. The sample lists about 86,000 clones, about 89% occurring once. The specimen comprised CD4+ or CD8+ T cells sorted from blood, sampled in a trial of the OX40 agonist ivuxolimab. The receptors were sampled from an adult with an advanced solid tumor such as melanoma, head and neck, liver or kidney cancer. Both conserved end residues are part of each CDR3. D genes are given only for firm matches. Not every row has a clone size; where given, it reads once, few, many or a size class.

TRBV27	TRBJ1-1	few	TRBD1	CASSSWTGSEAFF	TGTGCCAGCAGTTCGTGGACAGGGAGTGAAGCTTTCTTT
TRBV5-1	TRBJ2-7	-	TRBD2	CASSSGTSGRVNEQYF	TGCGCCAGCAGCTCGGGAACTAGCGGGAGAGTCAACGAGCAGTACTTC
TRBV11-3	TRBJ2-3	-	-	CASSLRVAARTDTQYF	TGTGCCAGCAGCTTAAGGGTCGCGGCTAGGACAGATACGCAGTATTTT
TRBV6-6	TRBJ2-7	-	TRBD2	CASSFLPAGDSYEQYF	TGTGCCAGCAGTTTCCTCCCAGCGGGGGACTCCTACGAGCAGTACTTC
TRBV19	TRBJ1-4	-	-	CASRMGLENEKLFF	TGTGCCAGTAGGATGGGACTGGAGAATGAAAAACTGTTTTTT
TRBV7-6	TRBJ2-7	-	-	CASSSRLEQYF	TGTGCCAGCAGCTCAAGACTCGAGCAGTACTTC
TRBV5-6	TRBJ2-7	-	-	CASSGSYEQYF	TGTGCCAGCAGCGGATCCTACGAGCAGTACTTC
TRBV18	TRBJ2-6	-	-	CASSQSSSSGANVLTF	TGTGCCAGCTCACAATCCTCCTCCTCTGGGGCCAACGTCCTGACTTTC
TRBV6-5	TRBJ1-5	-	TRBD1	CASSGTGISNQPQHF	TGTGCCAGCAGCGGGACAGGGATAAGCAATCAGCCCCAGCATTTT
TRBV6-6	TRBJ2-1	-	TRBD2	CASSLTSATYNEQFF	TGTGCCAGCAGCCTGACTAGCGCCACCTACAATGAGCAGTTCTTC
TRBV4-1	TRBJ1-3	-	-	CASSQTQQVSGNTIYF	TGCGCCAGCAGCCAAACGCAACAGGTCTCTGGAAACACCATATATTTT
TRBV6-5	TRBJ2-3	-	-	CASTYGDTQYF	TGTGCCAGCACCTATGGAGATACGCAGTATTTT
TRBV7-9	TRBJ2-7	-	TRBD2	CASSSDSGRDEQYF	TGTGCCAGCAGCTCTGATAGCGGGAGGGACGAGCAGTACTTC
TRBV7-9	TRBJ2-7	-	TRBD1	CASSLETGTGAPYEQYF	TGTGCCAGCAGCTTAGAAACCGGGACAGGGGCCCCCTACGAGCAGTACTTC
TRBV6-6	TRBJ1-3	-	-	CASSPGQYSGNTIYF	TGTGCCAGCAGCCCTGGACAGTACTCTGGAAACACCATATATTTT
TRBV7-9	TRBJ2-1	-	-	CASSSPRGSSYNEQFF	TGTGCCAGCAGCTCGCCCCGGGGGAGCTCCTACAATGAGCAGTTCTTC
TRBV7-9	TRBJ1-3	-	TRBD1	CASSLYGPDRGLGNTIYF	TGTGCCAGCAGCTTATACGGCCCGGACAGGGGGCTCGGAAACACCATATATTTT
TRBV14	TRBJ1-2	-	-	CASSQDGTGHGYGYTF	TGTGCCAGCAGCCAAGATGGAACAGGGCATGGGTATGGCTACACCTTC
TRBV2	TRBJ2-7	-	-	CASSDYEQYF	TGTGCCAGCAGTGATTACGAGCAGTACTTC
TRBV6-1	TRBJ2-2	-	-	CASRLHVLGTGELFF	TGTGCCAGCAGGCTCCACGTGTTGGGCACTGGGGAGCTGTTTTTT
TRBV27	TRBJ2-5	-	-	CASSFMPGEQETQYF	TGTGCCAGCAGTTTCATGCCAGGGGAACAAGAGACCCAGTACTTC
TRBV30	TRBJ2-4	-	-	CAWSMSGGSKNIQYF	TGTGCCTGGAGTATGTCGGGGGGCTCCAAAAACATTCAGTACTTC
TRBV5-6	TRBJ2-1	-	TRBD2	CASSYGTSGRASSYNEQFF	TGTGCCAGCAGCTACGGGACTAGCGGGAGGGCGAGCTCCTACAATGAGCAGTTCTTC
TRBV10-3	TRBJ1-2	-	TRBD1	CAITADGTVGYTF	TGTGCCATCACCGCCGATGGGACAGTCGGCTACACCTTC
TRBV19	TRBJ1-5	few	-	CASSIQTRNQPQHF	TGTGCCAGTAGTATTCAGACACGCAATCAGCCCCAGCATTTT
TRBV5-8	TRBJ1-5	-	-	CASSPTIVSNQPQHF	TGTGCCAGCAGTCCTACTATTGTGAGCAATCAGCCCCAGCATTTT
TRBV19	TRBJ2-2	-	-	CASTLTATGTGELFF	TGTGCCAGTACCTTGACAGCGACCGGCACCGGGGAGCTGTTTTTT
TRBV28	TRBJ1-1	-	-	CASSFVQGMYGGTEAFF	TGTGCCAGCAGTTTTGTACAGGGTATGTATGGTGGCACTGAAGCTTTCTTT
TRBV29-1	TRBJ1-1	-	-	CSVGKGEAFF	TGCAGCGTCGGAAAAGGTGAAGCTTTCTTT
TRBV5-6	TRBJ1-1	-	-	CASSLRGDTEAFF	TGTGCCAGCAGCTTGAGAGGGGACACTGAAGCTTTCTTT
TRBV27	TRBJ1-1	-	-	CASSLQLGNTEAFF	TGTGCCAGCAGTCTCCAACTAGGGAACACTGAAGCTTTCTTT
TRBV4-1	TRBJ2-2	-	-	CASSQDFGVGELFF	TGCGCCAGCAGCCAAGATTTCGGGGTCGGGGAGCTGTTTTTT
TRBV7-3	TRBJ2-3	-	TRBD2	CASSLASGSLDTQYF	TGTGCCAGCAGCCTCGCTAGCGGGAGTTTGGATACGCAGTATTTT
TRBV30	TRBJ1-5	-	-	CAWTPSGTGNQPQHF	TGTGCCTGGACCCCATCCGGGACCGGGAATCAGCCCCAGCATTTT
TRBV12-5	TRBJ2-3	-	TRBD2	CASGLTLAGETDTQYF	TGTGCTAGTGGTTTGACGTTAGCGGGAGAAACAGATACGCAGTATTTT
TRBV18	TRBJ1-4	hyperexpanded	TRBD1	CASSPGQGEKLFF	TGTGCCAGCTCACCGGGACAGGGTGAAAAACTGTTTTTT
TRBV5-1	TRBJ1-1	-	TRBD1	CASSGGTTGGTEAFF	TGCGCCAGCAGCGGAGGGACCACAGGGGGCACTGAAGCTTTCTTT
TRBV28	TRBJ2-1	-	-	CASRPQGTAAYNEQFF	TGTGCCAGCAGACCTCAGGGGACGGCGGCCTACAATGAGCAGTTCTTC
TRBV27	TRBJ2-3	-	-	CASSFGQLWDTQYF	TGTGCCAGCAGCTTCGGACAGTTGTGGGATACGCAGTATTTT
TRBV15	TRBJ2-7	-	-	CATSREGQNYEQYF	TGTGCCACCAGCAGAGAAGGACAGAACTACGAGCAGTACTTC
TRBV19	TRBJ2-1	-	TRBD2	CASSIGSGRENEQFF	TGTGCCAGTAGTATAGGTAGCGGGAGGGAAAATGAGCAGTTCTTC
TRBV5-4	TRBJ2-7	-	-	CASSFMGRAEQYF	TGTGCCAGCAGCTTTATGGGCAGGGCCGAGCAGTACTTC
TRBV6-5	TRBJ2-2	once	-	CASSYKGYGELFF	TGTGCCAGCAGTTACAAGGGTTACGGGGAGCTGTTTTTT
TRBV27	TRBJ1-2	-	TRBD1	CASSPGTGGGYTF	TGTGCCAGCAGTCCCGGGACAGGGGGCGGCTACACCTTC
TRBV5-4	TRBJ2-3	-	-	CASSLEGPTDTQYF	TGTGCCAGCAGCTTGGAGGGACCCACAGATACGCAGTATTTT
TRBV25-1	TRBJ2-2	-	TRBD2	CASSPQEAGGYTGELFF	TGTGCCAGCAGCCCTCAGGAGGCGGGAGGGTACACCGGGGAGCTGTTTTTT
TRBV7-9	TRBJ2-4	-	-	CASGDTLAENIQYF	TGTGCCAGCGGGGACACACTAGCAGAAAACATTCAGTACTTC
TRBV11-3	TRBJ2-2	-	TRBD2	CASSLDLLAGGPGELFF	TGTGCCAGCAGCTTAGATTTGCTAGCGGGAGGCCCCGGGGAGCTGTTTTTT
TRBV28	TRBJ2-7	-	TRBD2	CASSSGLAGSYEQYF	TGTGCCAGCAGTTCGGGACTAGCGGGATCTTACGAGCAGTACTTC
TRBV11-2	TRBJ1-5	few	-	CASSLEATQPQHF	TGTGCCAGCAGCTTAGAGGCTACTCAGCCCCAGCATTTT